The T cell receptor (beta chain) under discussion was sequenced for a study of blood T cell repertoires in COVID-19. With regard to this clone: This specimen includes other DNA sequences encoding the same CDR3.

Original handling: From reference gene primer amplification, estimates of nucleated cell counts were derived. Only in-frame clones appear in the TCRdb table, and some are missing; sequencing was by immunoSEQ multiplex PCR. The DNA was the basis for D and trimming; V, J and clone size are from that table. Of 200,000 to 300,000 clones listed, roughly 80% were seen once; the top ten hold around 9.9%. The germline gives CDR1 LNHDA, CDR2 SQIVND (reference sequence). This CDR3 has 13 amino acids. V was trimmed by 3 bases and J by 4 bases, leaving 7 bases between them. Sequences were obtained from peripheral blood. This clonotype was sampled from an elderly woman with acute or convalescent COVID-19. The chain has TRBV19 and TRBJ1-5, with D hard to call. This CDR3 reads CASSIGGNQPQHF. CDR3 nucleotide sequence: TGTGCCAGTAGTATTGGAGGAAATCAGCCCCAGCATTTT.